Below, 11 T cell receptor beta chains from the same sample are listed, as sequenced in a study of human T cells and chemical hapten exposure. The time point was: patch test 1, 2 weeks after DPC sensitization. As for treatment: therapeutic diphenylcyclopropenone sensitization with weekly scalp DPC. Each CDR3 protein gets one entry after TCRdb re-called the RACE reads with MiXCR. The sample has just under 350,000 distinct CDR3 sequences; approximately 6.3% are singletons. Source: whole blood, taken in connection with sensitization to the hapten diphenylcyclopropenone (DPC). These receptors were taken from a woman aged 18-35 years with alopecia areata. Some clones in this sample may be carry-over from other donors' samples.

J is TRBJ2-3 and V is TRBV29-1; the D gene is possibly TRBD1 (6 bases). Germline CDR1 is SQVTM and CDR2 is ANQGSEA. V lost 2 bases and J lost 11, with 14 bases in between. There are 12 residues in the CDR3. CDR3 region: CSVEFARGKQYF. CDR3 nucleotide sequence: TGCAGCGTTGAATTCGCCAGGGGAAAGCAGTATTTT.

At least ten counts were recorded for this clonotype. The V gene is TRBV20-1, the J gene TRBJ1-4, with D maybe TRBD1 (6 bases). The CDR3 sequence is 16 residues long. Germline V gene data show CDR1 as DFQATT and CDR2 as SNEGSKA (reference sequence). Trimming took off 0 bases at V and 5 bases at J, with 16 bases between the two ends. The CDR3 DNA is TGCAGTGCTAGAGATCTGCCCCGGACAGAAAATGAAAAACTGTTTTTT. Encoded protein: CSARDLPRTENEKLFF.

This chain links TRBV6-2 or TRBV6-3 with TRBJ2-4, with 7 bases lining up with TRBD1. The J segment lost 4 bases and the V segment lost 6 bases, leaving 6 bases of the junction unmatched. The CDR3 consists of 14 residues. Germline V gene lookup returns CDR1 MNHEY and CDR2 SVGEGT. The CDR3 DNA sequence: TGTGCCAGCAGATTGACAGGGAATAAAAACATTCAGTACTTC. Encoded protein: CASRLTGNKNIQYF.

With regard to this clonotype: An end of the junction does not agree with germline; a read error may underlie this. V is TRBV4-1 and J is TRBJ2-4, with 7 positions matching TRBD1. There are 15 residues in the CDR3. Germline CDR1 is MGHRA and CDR2 is YSYEKL. CDR3 coding DNA: TGCGCCAGCAGCCCAGGGGGATTAGGGTTGGACATTCAGAACTTC. It is translated as CASSPGGLGLDIQNF.

This clonotype was counted only a few times. This sequence joins TRBV10-3 and TRBJ1-3; 7 bases map to TRBD1. The V and J ends lost 7 bases and 0 bases, in that order; junction bases with no gene match: 3. The CDR3 consists of 14 residues. Germline V gene data show CDR1 as ENHRY and CDR2 as SYGVKD. The CDR3 region is CAIMTGNSGNTIYF. The DNA for the CDR3 is TGTGCCATCATGACAGGGAACTCTGGAAACACCATATATTTT.

This clonotype was counted at least ten times. This chain joins TRBV6-5 and TRBJ2-7; D ambiguous. The CDR3 runs to 15 residues. Per germline, CDR1 MNHEY and CDR2 SVGAGI. Trimming stripped 0 bases from V and 0 bases from J, with 9 bases between. The CDR3, as DNA: TGTGCCAGCAGTTACTCGTGGTCGGGCTCCTACGAGCAGTACTTC. It translates to CASSYSWSGSYEQYF.

This clonotype was counted at least ten times. The chain couples TRBV20-1 to TRBJ2-7, with D possibly matching TRBD2 (5 bases). Germline V gene data show CDR1 as DFQATT and CDR2 as SNEGSKA (reference sequence). There are 13 residues in the CDR3. Trimming took off 1 base at V and 2 bases at J, with 9 bases between the two ends. CDR3 in DNA: TGCAGTGCTAGAGCAGCGGTGCCCTACGAGCAGTACTTC. Translated, it gives CSARAAVPYEQYF.

J is TRBJ1-5 and V is TRBV4-1; D call uncertain. Germline CDR1 and CDR2: MGHRA and YSYEKL. The length of the CDR3 is 16 residues. V lost 0 bases and J 0 bases, leaving 9 bases between the germline ends. This CDR3 reads CASSQEAGDSNQPQHF. The CDR3 nucleotides are TGCGCCAGCAGCCAAGAGGCGGGTGATAGCAATCAGCCCCAGCATTTT.

The rearrangement links TRBV29-1 to TRBJ2-2, with D perhaps TRBD1 (5 bases). Per germline, CDR1 SQVTM and CDR2 ANQGSEA. Between the trimmed V and J ends, which lost 1 base and 5 bases, there was a span of 17 bases. This CDR3 spans 16 amino acids. The CDR3 reads CSVEGLGQGVTGELFF. DNA for the CDR3: TGCAGCGTTGAAGGGCTAGGGCAGGGTGTAACCGGGGAGCTGTTTTTT.

Regarding this clonotype: One junction end does not reproduce the germline sequence, and a read error may be involved. The rearrangement links TRBV13 to TRBJ1-2, with 8 positions matching TRBD1. Germline assignment: CDR1 PRHDT and CDR2 FYEKMQ (reference sequence). The CDR3 contains 16 residues. The CDR3 protein is CASTLFSRGPNYGYTF. CDR3 in DNA: TGTGCCAGCACCTTATTTTCCAGGGGGCCTAACTATGGCTACACCTTC.

This clonotype was seen at least ten times. This chain connects TRBV6-2 or TRBV6-3 to TRBJ1-1, with D maybe TRBD1 (5 bases). This CDR3 has 14 amino acids. Germline V lookup: CDR1 MNHEY, CDR2 SVGEGT. V shed 5 bases and J shed 3 bases, with 13 bases lying between them. DNA for the CDR3: TGTGCCAGCAGTAGTCGATCAGGGCACACTGAAGCTTTCTTT. It is translated as CASSSRSGHTEAFF.